This is a list of T cell receptor beta chains from one sample in a study of blood T cell repertoires in COVID-19. The data were produced by immunoSEQ multiplex PCR, yet TCRdb's version contains in-frame clones alone and is incomplete. The sample consists of roughly 250,000 clones, 75% to 95% of them appearing once. Sequences were obtained from PBMCs or T cells enriched from blood (not recorded which). The source is a woman aged 18-35 years who had recovered from COVID-19. CDR3s include the opening cysteine and the closing phenylalanine or tryptophan. The D gene is left open where the match is weak. Rows give clone size only sometimes, using once, few, many, or a class for an expanded clone.

v_gene: TRBV24-1
j_gene: TRBJ2-3
abundance: NA
d_gene: TRBD1
CDR3nt: TGTGCCACCAGTGGTTACCCCGACAGGGGGGGAGATACGCAGTATTTT
CDR3aa: CATSGYPDRGGDTQYF

v_gene: TRBV5-1
j_gene: TRBJ2-2
abundance: NA
d_gene: TRBD1
CDR3nt: TGCGCCAGCAGCGGCGGACAGGATATCACCGGGGAGCTGTTTTTT
CDR3aa: CASSGGQDITGELFF

v_gene: TRBV7-9
j_gene: TRBJ1-2
abundance: NA
d_gene: NA
CDR3nt: TGTGCCAGCAGCTTACACGGTGTAGTTGGCTACACCTTC
CDR3aa: CASSLHGVVGYTF

v_gene: TRBV4-1
j_gene: TRBJ2-7
abundance: NA
d_gene: TRBD2
CDR3nt: TGCGCCAGCAGCCAAGAATGGCGGGTCCTAGCGGGGTCCTACGAGCAGTACTTC
CDR3aa: CASSQEWRVLAGSYEQYF

v_gene: TRBV3-1/TRBV3-2
j_gene: TRBJ1-2
abundance: NA
d_gene: NA
CDR3nt: TGTGCCAGCAGCCAAGATAACAGGCCTAACTATGGCTACACCTTC
CDR3aa: CASSQDNRPNYGYTF

v_gene: TRBV14
j_gene: TRBJ1-2
abundance: NA
d_gene: NA
CDR3nt: TGTGCCAGCAGCCAAGCAACGGCGGGGTCCTATGGCTACACCTTC
CDR3aa: CASSQATAGSYGYTF

v_gene: TRBV6-5
j_gene: TRBJ1-1
abundance: NA
d_gene: NA
CDR3nt: TGTGCCAGCAGTTACAGGGGTTCCTTCGCTGAAGCTTTCTTT
CDR3aa: CASSYRGSFAEAFF

v_gene: TRBV6-5
j_gene: TRBJ1-2
abundance: NA
d_gene: NA
CDR3nt: TGTGCCAGCAGGCCACTAACGGATGGCTACACCTTC
CDR3aa: CASRPLTDGYTF

v_gene: TRBV25-1
j_gene: TRBJ2-3
abundance: NA
d_gene: TRBD2
CDR3nt: TGTGCCAGCAGACCACCGGGACTAGCTCGAGATACGCAGTATTTT
CDR3aa: CASRPPGLARDTQYF

v_gene: TRBV7-2
j_gene: TRBJ1-5
abundance: NA
d_gene: NA
CDR3nt: TGTGCCAGCAGCTGGCGGGGCGGACAGCCCCAGCATTTT
CDR3aa: CASSWRGGQPQHF

v_gene: TRBV27
j_gene: TRBJ2-1
abundance: NA
d_gene: TRBD2
CDR3nt: TGTGCCAGCAGTTTAGCTGGACTAGCTTACAATGAGCAGTTCTTC
CDR3aa: CASSLAGLAYNEQFF

v_gene: TRBV19
j_gene: TRBJ1-5
abundance: NA
d_gene: TRBD1
CDR3nt: TGTGCCAGTAGCCAGACAGGGGGGGAGCAGCCCCAGCATTTT
CDR3aa: CASSQTGGEQPQHF

v_gene: TRBV7-8
j_gene: TRBJ1-1
abundance: NA
d_gene: NA
CDR3nt: TGTGCCAGCAGCCAAGGACAGATGAACACTGAAGCTTTCTTT
CDR3aa: CASSQGQMNTEAFF

v_gene: TRBV28
j_gene: TRBJ1-5
abundance: NA
d_gene: NA
CDR3nt: TGTGCCAGCAGTTTAGGGAGACAGGGCAATCAGCCCCAGCATTTT
CDR3aa: CASSLGRQGNQPQHF

v_gene: TRBV19
j_gene: TRBJ1-5
abundance: NA
d_gene: NA
CDR3nt: TGTGCCAGTAGTATCACCGGGAGCAATCAGCCCCAGCATTTT
CDR3aa: CASSITGSNQPQHF

v_gene: TRBV9
j_gene: TRBJ1-3
abundance: NA
d_gene: NA
CDR3nt: TGTGCCAGCAGCGTAGTTGGCAGGGCTCCAAACACCATATATTTT
CDR3aa: CASSVVGRAPNTIYF

v_gene: TRBV24-1
j_gene: TRBJ1-2
abundance: NA
d_gene: NA
CDR3nt: TGTGCCACCAGTGAGAGCAGGGCCTCTTATGGCTACACCTTC
CDR3aa: CATSESRASYGYTF

v_gene: TRBV9
j_gene: TRBJ2-7
abundance: NA
d_gene: TRBD2
CDR3nt: TGTGCCAGCAGCGTAGGACTAGCGGGAGGTGCCTACGAGCAGTACTTC
CDR3aa: CASSVGLAGGAYEQYF

v_gene: TRBV11-2
j_gene: TRBJ1-2
abundance: NA
d_gene: TRBD1
CDR3nt: TGTGCCAGCAGCTTAAACCGGGACAGGGCTCTCGGCTACACCTTC
CDR3aa: CASSLNRDRALGYTF

v_gene: TRBV7-7
j_gene: TRBJ1-2
abundance: few
d_gene: TRBD1
CDR3nt: TGTGCTAGCAGCCCTAGGGGGGGGACAGGGAGGTATGGCTACACCTTC
CDR3aa: CASSPRGGTGRYGYTF

v_gene: TRBV3-1/TRBV3-2
j_gene: TRBJ1-1
abundance: NA
d_gene: NA
CDR3nt: TGTGCCAGCAGCCAAGAGAACCAGTTGGAAGCTTTCTTT
CDR3aa: CASSQENQLEAFF

v_gene: TRBV7-2
j_gene: TRBJ2-5
abundance: NA
d_gene: NA
CDR3nt: TGTGCCAGCAGCCACATAGCCCACTTGGAGACCCAGTACTTC
CDR3aa: CASSHIAHLETQYF

v_gene: TRBV12-3/TRBV12-4
j_gene: TRBJ2-2
abundance: NA
d_gene: NA
CDR3nt: TGTGCCAGCAGTTTCGGTCTCACCGGGGAGCTGTTTTTT
CDR3aa: CASSFGLTGELFF

v_gene: TRBV29-1
j_gene: TRBJ2-5
abundance: NA
d_gene: TRBD2
CDR3nt: TGCAGCGTTGTTAGGCTAGCGGGGGGGCAAGAGACCCAGTACTTC
CDR3aa: CSVVRLAGGQETQYF

v_gene: TRBV5-1
j_gene: TRBJ2-7
abundance: NA
d_gene: NA
CDR3nt: TGCGCCAGCAGCTCCCCTAATGAGGAGGGCGAGCAGTACTTC
CDR3aa: CASSSPNEEGEQYF

v_gene: TRBV4-2
j_gene: TRBJ2-2
abundance: NA
d_gene: NA
CDR3nt: TGTGCCAGCGCCAGATCGGGACTCCTGAACACCGGGGAGCTGTTTTTT
CDR3aa: CASARSGLLNTGELFF

v_gene: TRBV5-1
j_gene: TRBJ2-2
abundance: once
d_gene: TRBD2
CDR3nt: TGCGCCAGCAGCTTGGGACTAGCGTCCGCGAACACCGGGGAGCTGTTTTTT
CDR3aa: CASSLGLASANTGELFF

v_gene: TRBV18
j_gene: TRBJ1-4
abundance: NA
d_gene: TRBD1
CDR3nt: TGTGCCAGCTCACCACCCGGGACAGGGTATGAAAAACTGTTTTTT
CDR3aa: CASSPPGTGYEKLFF

v_gene: TRBV29-1
j_gene: TRBJ1-2
abundance: NA
d_gene: TRBD1
CDR3nt: TGCAGCGTGGGAGGACAGGGAAAGGGGACCTTC
CDR3aa: CSVGGQGKGTF

v_gene: TRBV11-3
j_gene: TRBJ2-3
abundance: NA
d_gene: NA
CDR3nt: TGTGCCAGCAGCTTATATTCCGGGAATGCAGATACGCAGTATTTT
CDR3aa: CASSLYSGNADTQYF

v_gene: TRBV7-3
j_gene: TRBJ2-5
abundance: once
d_gene: TRBD2
CDR3nt: TGTGCCAGCAGCTTTCGAGGACTAGTAGGAGAGACCCAGTACTTC
CDR3aa: CASSFRGLVGETQYF

v_gene: TRBV7-2
j_gene: TRBJ2-3
abundance: NA
d_gene: NA
CDR3nt: TGTGCCAGCAGCTTCACGCGGGGTGGCGATACGCAGTATTTT
CDR3aa: CASSFTRGGDTQYF

v_gene: TRBV28
j_gene: TRBJ2-3
abundance: NA
d_gene: NA
CDR3nt: TGTGCCAGCAGTCAACCCTCGACAGGCATCACAGATACGCAGTATTTT
CDR3aa: CASSQPSTGITDTQYF

v_gene: TRBV2
j_gene: TRBJ2-2
abundance: NA
d_gene: TRBD1
CDR3nt: TGTGCCAGCAGTCTGGGGGGACAGGGTAGAACCGGGGAGCTGTTTTTT
CDR3aa: CASSLGGQGRTGELFF

v_gene: TRBV10-3
j_gene: TRBJ2-7
abundance: NA
d_gene: TRBD1
CDR3nt: TGTGCCATCAGCGAGATAGGTCGGGACAGGGTAGTCGAGCAGTACTTC
CDR3aa: CAISEIGRDRVVEQYF

v_gene: TRBV18
j_gene: TRBJ1-2
abundance: once
d_gene: NA
CDR3nt: TGTGCCAGCTCACCACGTTGGGGAGGAGGCTACACCTTC
CDR3aa: CASSPRWGGGYTF

v_gene: TRBV20-1
j_gene: TRBJ2-7
abundance: NA
d_gene: TRBD1
CDR3nt: TGCAGTGCTAGTGGAAGACAGGGCTACGAGCAGTACTTC
CDR3aa: CSASGRQGYEQYF

v_gene: TRBV2
j_gene: TRBJ1-5
abundance: NA
d_gene: TRBD1
CDR3nt: TGTGCCAGCAAGGACGGGACAGGGGTCGGTCAGCCCCAGCATTTT
CDR3aa: CASKDGTGVGQPQHF

v_gene: TRBV21-1
j_gene: TRBJ1-2
abundance: NA
d_gene: NA
CDR3nt: TGTGCCAGCAGCAAAGCGCTGGGAGGGAACGGTGACTATGGCTACACCTTC
CDR3aa: CASSKALGGNGDYGYTF

v_gene: TRBV2
j_gene: TRBJ2-1
abundance: NA
d_gene: TRBD2
CDR3nt: TGTGCCAGCAGTGGGAGACTAGCGGGGGGTCCCAATGAGCAGTTCTTC
CDR3aa: CASSGRLAGGPNEQFF

v_gene: TRBV14
j_gene: TRBJ2-1
abundance: NA
d_gene: TRBD2
CDR3nt: TGTGCCAGCAGCCAAGATCCTAGCGGGAGGGACGAGCTAAACGTCGATGAGCAGTTCTTC
CDR3aa: CASSQDPSGRDELNVDEQFF